This T cell receptor (beta chain) originates from a study of blood T cell repertoires in COVID-19. Across the whole study: Researchers got acute and convalescent COVID-19 samples from the United States, Italy and Spain. T cells, B-cell-depleted T cells, or PBMCs provided the cDNA or gDNA that served as material.

In regard to this clone: The junction and the germline gene differ at one end; a read error may be behind it.

Germline loops: CDR1 SNHLY, CDR2 FYNNEI. The CDR3 totals 14 residues. Authors' methods: Amplified reference gene primers provided the basis for estimating nucleated cell counts. Generated by immunoSEQ multiplex PCR, the TCRdb table keeps only in-frame clones and is missing some. V, J and clone size were drawn from that table, and D and trimming were deduced from the DNA. The sample lists roughly 180,000 clones; around 87% were seen once. This receptor was taken from a woman in her 30s with active or convalescent COVID-19. The sequenced sample consisted of peripheral blood. The chain uses TRBV2 and TRBJ1-1, with no clear D. The DNA of the CDR3 is TGTGCCAGTAGTGATCGATCAGGTTACACTGAAGCTTTCTTT. Translation gives CASSDRSGYTEAFF.